Presented here are 32 T cell receptor beta chains from one specimen sequenced in a study of T-cell reconstitution after alpha-beta-depleted transplantation in children. As it was prepared, the TCRbeta library received unique molecular identifiers. TCRdb re-called the PCR reads with MiXCR, one entry per CDR3 protein. The sample consists of about 1,000,000 distinct CDR3 sequences, about 26% of them appearing once. The source material was PBMCs, mostly from graft donor cells, sampled 360 days after TCRalphabeta/CD19-depleted stem cell transplant. These TCRs come from a boy less than two years old who had a stem cell transplant for SCID, so the T cells may come from the graft donor.

The sample holds a few counts of this clonotype. The V and J genes are TRBV24-1 and TRBJ2-3, with D perhaps assigned TRBD1 or TRBD2 (6 bases each). Germline assignment: CDR1 KGHDR and CDR2 SFDVKD. V was shortened by 4 bases and J by 0 bases, with 13 bases between the two germline ends. The CDR3 contains 16 residues. CDR3 residues: CATSDTGGASTDTQYF. As DNA, the CDR3 is TGTGCCACCAGTGACACCGGGGGCGCGAGCACAGATACGCAGTATTTT.

This chain links TRBV12-3 or TRBV12-4 with TRBJ1-1; weak D call: TRBD1 (6 bases). Trimming cost V 7 bases and J 11 bases, with 20 bases left between them. The CDR3 contains 13 residues. CDR3: CASTSRPQGAAFF. The CDR3 nucleotides read TGTGCCAGCACTAGTAGACCACAGGGCGCCGCTTTCTTT.

This clonotype was detected only a few times. The chain recombines TRBV9 with TRBJ2-7, with D perhaps given as TRBD1 or TRBD2 (5 bases each). Germline loops: CDR1 SGDLS, CDR2 YYNGEE. Trimming shortened V by 0 bases and J by 6 bases, and 13 bases separated the two germline ends. The CDR3 loop spans 14 amino acids. The CDR3 sequence is CASSVGEGLGEQYF. The CDR3 DNA reads as TGTGCCAGCAGCGTAGGTGAGGGGCTAGGCGAGCAGTACTTC.

The J gene is TRBJ2-2, the V gene TRBV10-3; unclear D gene. Trimming shortened V by 8 bases and J by 6 bases, and 7 bases separated the two germline ends. The CDR3 has 11 amino acids. CDR1 is ENHRY and CDR2 is SYGVKD in the germline V gene. The CDR3 nucleotides are TGTGCCATCGGTTGGGCCGGGGAGCTGTTTTTT. Its translation: CAIGWAGELFF.

This clonotype was detected only a few times. The rearrangement joins TRBV27 to TRBJ2-7; 7 bases line up with TRBD1. The V and J ends lost 0 bases and 3 bases, in that order; junction bases with no gene match: 8. Germline V CDR1 and CDR2: MNHEY, SMNVEV (reference sequence). This CDR3 is 16 amino acids long. This CDR3 reads CASSLSIGTVYYEQYF. The DNA of the CDR3 is TGTGCCAGCAGTTTATCAATCGGGACAGTTTACTACGAGCAGTACTTC.

CDR3 nucleotides: TGCAGTGCTCCTCGGACAGGGGGGAAACCTGAAGCTTTCTTT. Encoded protein: CSAPRTGGKPEAFF. The rearrangement links TRBV20-1 to TRBJ1-1; TRBD1 aligns across 10 bases. Germline values: CDR1 DFQATT, CDR2 SNEGSKA (reference sequence). The CDR3 has 14 residues. The V gene end was trimmed by 5 bases and the J gene end by 6 bases; junction bases not matched to a gene: 9.

This clonotype was counted a few times. This chain joins TRBV6-5 and TRBJ1-1; D uncertain. Germline V CDR1 and CDR2: MNHEY, SVGAGI. This CDR3 is built from 12 residues. V lost 2 bases to trimming and J lost 8 bases, with 9 bases between them. CDR3 residues: CASSYHPGEAFF. The DNA for the CDR3 is TGTGCCAGCAGTTACCACCCTGGCGAAGCTTTCTTT.

V gene TRBV6-1 combines with J gene TRBJ1-1, with 7 nucleotides matching TRBD1. CDR1 is MNHNS, CDR2 SASEGT, per germline. The CDR3 has 16 amino acids. V was pared by 5 bases and J by 0 bases, with 9 bases of the junction left unmatched. The CDR3: CASSSPGTAMNTEAFF. Written as DNA, the CDR3 is TGTGCCAGCAGTAGTCCCGGGACAGCTATGAACACTGAAGCTTTCTTT.

The chain links TRBV12-3 or TRBV12-4 to TRBJ1-5; perhaps TRBD1 as D (6 bases). The CDR3 is 14 residues long. V lost 6 bases and J 7 bases, leaving 16 bases between the germline ends. The DNA of the CDR3 is TGTGCCAGCAGCCCAGGGGCAGGGGTCCAGCCCCAGCATTTT. Protein sequence: CASSPGAGVQPQHF.

The chain couples TRBV15 to TRBJ2-7, with D perhaps matching TRBD1 (5 bases). The V end was cut by 0 bases, the J end by 0 bases, with 15 bases between. Germline loops: CDR1 LNHNV, CDR2 YYDKDF (reference sequence). The CDR3 has 17 amino acids. The CDR3: CATSRDQGMGISYEQYF. The CDR3 DNA follows: TGTGCCACCAGCAGAGATCAGGGCATGGGGATCTCCTACGAGCAGTACTTC.

The CDR3, as DNA: TGCGCCAGCAGAGGCGAGGGGACTGGGGCCAACGTCCTGACTTTC. Its protein product is CASRGEGTGANVLTF. V usage is TRBV5-1 and J usage is TRBJ2-6, with D perhaps being TRBD1 or TRBD2 (5 bases each). The CDR3 has 15 residues. V was cut by 5 bases and J by 2 bases, with 11 bases left in between. Germline V CDR1 and CDR2: SGHRS, YFSETQ.

The sample holds a few counts of this clonotype. The rearrangement links TRBV3-1 to TRBJ2-3; D possibly matches TRBD1 or TRBD2 (5 bases each). Germline V lookup: CDR1 LGHDT, CDR2 YNNKEL (reference sequence). V dropped 0 bases and J dropped 4 bases, with 11 bases sitting between them. The CDR3 contains 15 residues. The CDR3 here is CASSQDLGRPDTQYF. For the CDR3, the DNA is TGTGCCAGCAGCCAAGATCTGGGACGTCCAGATACGCAGTATTTT.

This sequence joins TRBV7-9 and TRBJ1-2, with D tentatively TRBD1 (6 bases). CDR3 length: 15 residues. Trimming took off 7 bases at V and 4 bases at J, with 19 bases between the two ends. Germline lookup yields CDR1 SEHNR and CDR2 FQNEAQ (reference sequence). The CDR3 here is CASKAPTDSSYGYTF. The CDR3 DNA is TGTGCCAGCAAGGCGCCAACGGACAGTTCCTATGGCTACACCTTC. The full variable domain, completed using reference TRBV7-9 and TRBJ1-2, is DTGVSQNPRHKITKRGQNVTFRCDPISEHNRLYWYRQTLGQGPEFLTYFQNEAQLEKSRLLSDRFSAERPKGSFSTLEIQRTEQGDSAMYLCASKAPTDSSYGYTFGSGTRLTVV.

This clonotype was counted only a few times. The chain recombines TRBV2 with TRBJ1-3; unclear D gene. Germline CDR1 and CDR2: SNHLY and FYNNEI. CDR3 length equals 14 residues. V was pared by 8 bases and J by 3 bases, with 14 bases between. The CDR3, as DNA: TGTGCCAGCCGACCGATGCAGATTGGAAACACCATATATTTT. Protein product: CASRPMQIGNTIYF.

This clonotype was found once. V and J are TRBV28 and TRBJ2-7, with D unclear. The germline gives CDR1 MDHEN, CDR2 SYDVKM. The CDR3 has 12 amino acids. The V and J ends lost 6 bases and 7 bases respectively, with 13 bases between them. The CDR3 bases are TGTGCCAGCAGCCTAGTAGCCCGGGAGCAGTACTTC. Protein: CASSLVAREQYF.

The chain carries TRBV5-1 and TRBJ1-1; 8 positions agree with TRBD1. Germline V gene data show CDR1 as SGHRS and CDR2 as YFSETQ. CDR3 length equals 20 residues. Trimming removed 1 base from V and 0 bases from J; junction bases left unmatched: 17. CDR3 region: CASSLSGQAIAAGMNTEAFF. The CDR3 DNA follows: TGCGCCAGCAGCTTGTCGGGACAGGCCATCGCGGCGGGTATGAACACTGAAGCTTTCTTT.

The chain combines TRBV29-1 with TRBJ1-2, with D tentatively TRBD1 (5 bases). The CDR3 has 14 amino acids. Germline CDR1 SQVTM, CDR2 ANQGSEA. The V and J ends lost 6 bases and 3 bases respectively, with 17 bases between them. CDR3 nucleotide sequence: TGCAGCGTCTCCCCCGGGGCAGGCTACTATGGCTACACCTTC. It is translated as CSVSPGAGYYGYTF. Looking up the rest from reference TRBV29-1 and TRBJ1-2 gives the full variable domain: SAVISQKPSRDICQRGTSLTIQCQVDSQVTMMFWYRQQPGQSLTLIATANQGSEATYESGFVIDKFPISRPNLTFSTLTVSNMSPEDSSIYLCSVSPGAGYYGYTFGSGTRLTVV.

The chain joins TRBV28 to TRBJ2-7; D is perhaps TRBD1 or TRBD2 (5 bases each). Germline loops: CDR1 MDHEN, CDR2 SYDVKM. Trimming took off 3 bases at V and 2 bases at J, with 11 bases between the two ends. This CDR3 region has 14 residues. The CDR3 bases are TGTGCCAGCAGTTTGGGGACCTACACCTACGAGCAGTACTTC. Translating it yields CASSLGTYTYEQYF. Based on the CDR3 plus reference TRBV28 and TRBJ2-7, the full variable domain is DVKVTQSSRYLVKRTGEKVFLECVQDMDHENMFWYRQDPGLGLRLIYFSYDVKMKEKGDIPEGYSVSREKKERFSLILESASTNQTSMYLCASSLGTYTYEQYFGPGTRLTVT.

This sequence joins TRBV24-1 and TRBJ2-3, with D perhaps matching TRBD1 or TRBD2 (5 bases each). Trimming left V 7 bases short and J 2 bases short, with 9 bases between. CDR1 and CDR2 (germline): KGHDR, SFDVKD. The CDR3 has 13 residues. This CDR3 reads CATSEGITDTQYF. CDR3 nucleotides: TGTGCCACCAGCGAGGGGATCACAGATACGCAGTATTTT.

In DNA form, the CDR3 reads TGTGCCAGCAGTCCCGGGGACAGCAGAAACATTCAGTACTTC. This encodes CASSPGDSRNIQYF. The genes are TRBV3-1 and TRBJ2-4, with 7 bases matching TRBD1. The CDR3 is made up of 14 amino acids. CDR1 is LGHDT and CDR2 is YNNKEL in the germline V gene (reference sequence). The junction had 8 bases not matched to a gene; V was cut back by 6 bases and J by 6 bases.

This clonotype appeared a few times. The V and J genes are TRBV4-3 and TRBJ1-1, with 8 nucleotides matching TRBD1. With 4 bases clipped from V and 0 bases from J, the junction kept 10 bases outside the gene matches. The CDR3 sequence is 17 residues long. The V gene's germline CDR1 is LGHNA and CDR2 YSLEER. The CDR3 spells CASSPQPRGRMNTEAFF. The CDR3 DNA follows: TGCGCCAGCAGCCCCCAGCCCAGGGGGCGAATGAACACTGAAGCTTTCTTT.

This clonotype was detected a few times. The J gene is TRBJ1-4, the V gene TRBV12-3 or TRBV12-4; D is unresolved. This CDR3 is 16 amino acids long. Deletions cut 5 bases from V and 0 bases from J, with 13 bases between. The CDR3 here is CASSRRSRSTNEKLFF. CDR3 bases: TGTGCCAGCAGTCGTCGATCCAGGTCAACTAATGAAAAACTGTTTTTT.

The chain joins TRBV12-3 or TRBV12-4 to TRBJ1-3; 9 bases map to TRBD1. J lost 3 bases, V lost 4 bases, and 4 bases had no gene match. The CDR3 is 15 residues long. CDR3: CASSSTGGGGNTIYF. CDR3 sequence (DNA): TGTGCCAGCAGTTCCACAGGGGGCGGTGGAAACACCATATATTTT.

This clonotype showed up just a few times. The chain links TRBV18 to TRBJ2-3, with 11 positions matching TRBD2. Trimming took 6 bases from V and 9 from J; bases not matched to a gene: 11. CDR1 and CDR2 from the germline V gene are KGHSH and LQKENI. The CDR3 spans 15 residues. CDR3 DNA sequence: TGTGCCAGCTCGTTTAGCGGGGGGGCGCTCGGAACGCAGTATTTT. Translating it yields CASSFSGGALGTQYF. The whole variable domain, filled in from reference TRBV18 and TRBJ2-3, reads NAGVMQNPRHLVRRRGQEARLRCSPMKGHSHVYWYRQLPEEGLKFMVYLQKENIIDESGMPKERFSAEFPKEGPSILRIQQVVRGDSAAYFCASSFSGGALGTQYFGPGTRLTVL.

This sequence joins TRBV5-1 and TRBJ2-1; perhaps TRBD2 as D (5 bases). V gave up 6 bases and J gave up 7 bases, with 23 bases separating them. The CDR3 runs to 16 residues. CDR1 is SGHRS, CDR2 YFSETQ, per germline. The CDR3 region has the DNA TGCGCCAGCACCACCCGTTCGTGGTGGTCGGGAAATGAGCAGTTCTTC. Translating gives CASTTRSWWSGNEQFF.

J is TRBJ1-6 and V is TRBV10-3; 7 bases fit TRBD1. CDR1 is ENHRY, CDR2 SYGVKD, per germline. CDR3 size: 16 residues. Unmatched junction bases numbered 15, after V lost 6 bases and J lost 10 bases. DNA for the CDR3: TGTGCCATCAGCCCTACCGAGACAGGGTATAGGTCACCCCTCCACTTT. Translation: CAISPTETGYRSPLHF.

This chain uses TRBV25-1 with TRBJ2-1, with 7 nucleotides matching TRBD2. With V trimmed by 1 base and J by 3 bases, 6 bases remained unmatched. Germline V gives CDR1 MGHDK, CDR2 SYGVNS. The CDR3 is 16 amino acids. This CDR3 is CASSELGGSFYNEQFF. The CDR3 DNA sequence: TGTGCCAGCAGTGAATTGGGGGGGAGTTTCTACAATGAGCAGTTCTTC.

There are a few counts of this clonotype. The chain links TRBV12-3 or TRBV12-4 to TRBJ1-6; D is perhaps TRBD1 (6 bases). V shed 3 bases and J shed 10 bases, with 13 bases lying between them. The length of the CDR3 is 14 residues. The CDR3 reads CASSLGLGGSPLHF. DNA of the CDR3: TGTGCCAGCAGTTTGGGCCTAGGGGGGTCACCCCTCCACTTT.

The rearrangement uses TRBV5-1 and TRBJ1-4; D is ambiguous. The V gene's germline CDR1 is SGHRS and CDR2 YFSETQ. This CDR3 spans 15 amino acids. V was clipped by 0 bases and J by 5 bases, with 11 bases between them. CDR3 residues: CASSLARGLNEKLFF. In DNA, the CDR3 is TGCGCCAGCAGCTTGGCCCGGGGTTTGAATGAAAAACTGTTTTTT.

The chain carries TRBV5-1 and TRBJ2-3; 13 nucleotides agree with TRBD2. The CDR3 spans 16 residues. The trim removed 4 bases at V and 7 bases at J, leaving 9 bases unmatched. CDR1 is SGHRS, CDR2 YFSETQ, per germline. The CDR3 DNA follows: TGCGCCAGCAGCACCGGACTAGCGGGGGCCGGTAATACGCAGTATTTT. This codes for CASSTGLAGAGNTQYF.

This clonotype was seen repeatedly, ten times or more. The rearrangement uses TRBV20-1 and TRBJ2-5; D unclear. The V gene's germline CDR1 is DFQATT and CDR2 SNEGSKA (reference sequence). The V and J ends lost 5 bases and 5 bases respectively, with 18 bases between them. CDR3 length: 14 amino acids. The CDR3 loop is CSAQGPEFVETQYF. In nucleotides, the CDR3 is TGCAGTGCTCAAGGCCCGGAGTTCGTCGAGACCCAGTACTTC.

V and J are TRBV12-3 or TRBV12-4 and TRBJ2-7; D gene uncertain. Trimming removed 2 bases from V and 4 bases from J, with 12 bases in between. The CDR3 covers 14 residues. The CDR3 is CASSLRSTQYEQYF. CDR3 nucleotide sequence: TGTGCCAGCAGTTTAAGGTCTACCCAGTACGAGCAGTACTTC.